This T cell receptor (beta chain) is from a study of CD8 T cells in ankylosing spondylitis (dated by TCRdb to the late 2010s). Study-level background: T cell receptor beta repertoires were profiled in healthy donors and ankylosing spondylitis patients so that disease-linked TCR variants could be found. The full study cohort comprised 20 to 30 ankylosing spondylitis patients and roughly 110 healthy donors. Peripheral blood samples were taken, and synovial fluid was additionally collected from ankylosing spondylitis patients. The investigation overall reported the following: A TCR beta motif of seven or eight highly homologous amino acid variants appeared characteristic of blood from ankylosing spondylitis patients. Significant enrichment of the disease-linked clones was reported in matched synovial fluid samples from ankylosing spondylitis patients. Some motif variants had previously been reported in the synovial fluid and blood of reactive arthritis patients, which suggests shared mechanisms of disease initiation. The disease-linked clones had a CD8+ phenotype and were found at relatively low frequencies in peripheral blood.

Per the germline V gene, ENHRY is the CDR1 and SYGVKD is the CDR2. The junction shows trimming of 8 bases on V and 3 bases on J, plus 7 bases between the germline ends. Its CDR3 holds 11 amino acids, cysteine through phenylalanine. Only the CDR3 portion is preserved as DNA: 33 bases, with reading frame beginning at the first base. For this clonotype: No antigen is known for it. Per-base qualities were not stored, and no clone one base away is much larger.

TCRdb lists the instrument as Illumina HiSeq 2500. Quantitative 5'-RACE with molecular barcodes was used to prepare TCR beta libraries. The published analysis was carried out like this. To identify disease-linked TCR variants, a new computational method was used, one built on a probabilistic model of VDJ rearrangement. TCRdb reran the public reads through fastp at Q25 and MiXCR, keeping productive beta chains. Here each entry gathers all rows of one CDR3 protein and keeps the most common genes and DNA. The V and J calls were not made by the authors but by TCRdb's processing. This sample has just under 350,000 distinct CDR3 sequences in its table, and roughly 14% of those were observed once. Around 1% of the sample is taken by the ten largest.

The V and J genes are TRBV10-3 and TRBJ2-5; too little of a D gene remains to name it. Sequencing input: blood, either unsorted or a sorted T cell fraction (not recorded which). The TCR comes from a male donor with ankylosing spondylitis or in good health (not recorded which). The CDR3 reads as follows: CAIGREETQYF. The sequenced DNA: TGTGCCATCGGACGGGAAGAGACCCAGTACTTC.